The 8 T cell receptor beta chains below all came from one sample that was sequenced in a study of blood T cells in healthy people across ages. Then a second PCR, running roughly 7 to 11 cycles, was carried out with a sample-barcoded 5' primer and a J-beta primer mix. TCRdb re-derived calls from the 5' RACE reads in MiXCR, one entry per CDR3 protein. The table lists roughly 1,500,000 distinct CDR3 sequences, around 39% of them singletons. Sequencing used blood. These receptors originate from a woman aged 18-35 years in good health.

In its sample, this clonotype was seen a few times. J is TRBJ2-2 and V is TRBV5-5, with TRBD1 as a possible D gene (6 bases). V was pared by 0 bases and J by 4 bases, with 10 bases between. Germline V gives CDR1 SGHKS, CDR2 YYEKEE (reference sequence). The CDR3 spans 15 residues. The CDR3 spells CASSLATGFTGELFF. DNA for the CDR3: TGTGCCAGCAGCTTGGCCACAGGGTTCACCGGGGAGCTGTTTTTT.

The table lists this clonotype with a count of one. The genes are TRBV12-3 or TRBV12-4 and TRBJ2-2; 12 bases fit TRBD2. J gave up 7 bases and V 10 bases, and 13 bases lay outside the gene matches. The CDR3 is made up of 16 amino acids. CDR3 in amino acids: CATRLAGAGRHGELFF. The CDR3 DNA reads as TGTGCCACCAGACTAGCGGGGGCCGGCCGTCACGGGGAGCTGTTTTTT.

J is TRBJ2-7 and V is TRBV20-1; 12 bases fit TRBD2. The CDR3 loop spans 16 amino acids. The germline V gene encodes CDR1 DFQATT and CDR2 SNEGSKA (reference sequence). V shed 4 bases and J 0 bases; nucleotides not matched to a gene: 7. CDR3 region: CSATTSGGPYSYEQYF. DNA for the CDR3: TGCAGTGCTACGACTAGCGGGGGCCCATACTCCTACGAGCAGTACTTC.

The gene calls are TRBV20-1 and TRBJ2-3; possibly TRBD1 for D (6 bases). The CDR3 runs 13 residues. Trimming took 3 bases from V and 6 from J, leaving 13 bases between them. The V gene's germline CDR1 is DFQATT and CDR2 SNEGSKA (reference sequence). CDR3 loop: CSARLWGLDTQYF. The CDR3 DNA reads as TGCAGTGCTAGGTTATGGGGGCTCGATACGCAGTATTTT.

The J gene is TRBJ2-7, the V gene TRBV12-3 or TRBV12-4; perhaps TRBD2 as D (5 bases). The V end was cut by 4 bases, the J end by 3 bases, with 10 bases between. The CDR3 totals 13 residues. The CDR3 region has the DNA TGTGCCAGCAGTTGCCTAGCAAACTACGAGCAGTACTTC. Translating gives CASSCLANYEQYF.

This chain links TRBV3-1 with TRBJ1-2, with a weak D call TRBD1 (5 bases). V was shortened by 1 base and J by 3 bases, with 18 bases between the two germline ends. This CDR3 spans 17 amino acids. Germline V gene sequence: CDR1 LGHDT, CDR2 YNNKEL (reference sequence). The CDR3 DNA follows: TGTGCCAGCAGCCAAGGCCTTTCAGGGTTGAGTGACTATGGCTACACCTTC. Its protein product is CASSQGLSGLSDYGYTF. Complete variable domain (other parts from reference TRBV3-1 and TRBJ1-2): DTAVSQTPKYLVTQMGNDKSIKCEQNLGHDTMYWYKQDSKKFLKIMFSYNNKELIINETVPNRFSPKSPDKAHLNLHINSLELGDSAVYFCASSQGLSGLSDYGYTFGSGTRLTVV.

Of note for this clonotype: A read error may account for a junction end that differs from germline. The chain links TRBV7-2 to TRBJ2-3; D call uncertain. CDR1 and CDR2 from the germline V gene are SGHTA and FQGNSA. The CDR3 spans 12 residues. This chain's CDR3 is CAGSRWADTQYF. For the CDR3, the DNA is TGTGCCGGCAGCCGATGGGCAGATACGCAGTATTTT.

This clonotype came up a few times. The chain employs TRBV7-2 and TRBJ2-5, with TRBD2 identical over 12 bases. Trimming at V came to 4 bases and at J to 5 bases, leaving 5 bases not matched to a gene. Germline CDR1 SGHTA, CDR2 FQGNSA. This CDR3 is built from 15 residues. The CDR3 protein is CASSWTSGMGETQYF. The CDR3, as DNA: TGTGCCAGCAGCTGGACTAGCGGGATGGGGGAGACCCAGTACTTC. Filled out from reference TRBV7-2 and TRBJ2-5, the complete variable domain reads GAGVSQSPSNKVTEKGKDVELRCDPISGHTALYWYRQSLGQGLEFLIYFQGNSAPDKSGLPSDRFSAERTGGSVSTLTIQRTQQEDSAVYLCASSWTSGMGETQYFGPGTRLLVL.